The 14 T cell receptor beta chains given below trace back to one sample, sequenced in a study of early T cells in non-severe SARS-CoV-2 infection. One entry per CDR3 protein, called by TCRdb with MiXCR from the 5' RACE reads. The sample consists of some 45,000 distinct CDR3 sequences, 7% to 8% of them appearing once. Sequencing was carried out using whole blood. The source of these receptors is an adult who was a healthcare worker with PCR-confirmed SARS-CoV-2 infection or an uninfected control (not recorded which).

The chain is built from TRBV7-3 and TRBJ2-2; D is possibly TRBD2 (6 bases). The CDR3 totals 13 residues. Per the germline V gene, CDR1 is SGHTA and CDR2 is FQGTGA. Between the trimmed V and J ends, which lost 6 bases and 5 bases, there was a span of 10 bases. In nucleotides, the CDR3 is TGTGCCAGCAGGACCGGGACTACCGGGGAGCTGTTTTTT. Protein: CASRTGTTGELFF.

This clonotype has more than one count but fewer than ten. The V gene is TRBV9, the J gene TRBJ2-2, with D perhaps assigned TRBD1 or TRBD2 (6 bases each). The CDR3 is made up of 16 amino acids. Germline lookup yields CDR1 SGDLS and CDR2 YYNGEE. V lost 0 bases, J lost 6 bases, and 15 bases lay in between. The CDR3 region has the DNA TGTGCCAGCAGCGTAGGGGGGGCTCCAACGGCCGGGGAGCTGTTTTTT. Translating it yields CASSVGGAPTAGELFF.

This clonotype showed up many times. The chain employs TRBV20-1 and TRBJ2-2, with 9 bases matching TRBD2. The CDR3 has 15 amino acids. CDR1 DFQATT and CDR2 SNEGSKA come from the germline V gene (reference sequence). J lost 6 bases, V lost 5 bases, and 10 bases had no gene match. CDR3 in DNA: TGCAGTGCTGGACGCGGGGGGGACATCGCCGGGGAGCTGTTTTTT. Translating it yields CSAGRGGDIAGELFF.

The V and J genes are TRBV6-6 and TRBJ2-3; D may be TRBD1 (5 bases). V gave up 0 bases and J gave up 4 bases, with 8 bases separating them. This CDR3 contains 14 residues. Per germline, CDR1 MNHNY and CDR2 SVGAGI (reference sequence). CDR3 sequence reads: CASSYSEGADTQYF. Here the CDR3 DNA reads TGTGCCAGCAGTTACTCGGAAGGGGCAGATACGCAGTATTTT.

Ten or more counts support this clonotype. The chain links TRBV11-2 to TRBJ2-1, with 7 bases matching TRBD2. J was trimmed by 8 bases and V by 0 bases; bases with no gene match: 4. Germline lookup yields CDR1 SGHAT and CDR2 FQNNGV. This CDR3 is 14 amino acids long. The DNA for the CDR3 is TGTGCCAGCAGCTTAGATCCCCGGGGGGATGAGCAGTTCTTC. Its translation: CASSLDPRGDEQFF.

Details on this clonotype: The junction departs from germline at one end; a sequencing error may be responsible. The rearrangement uses TRBV9 and TRBJ2-5; D is unclear. Germline-derived CDR1 and CDR2 are SGDLS and YYNGEE. There are 15 residues in the CDR3. CDR3 protein: CASSVVGQSQEAQYF. For the CDR3, the DNA is TGTGCCAGCAGCGTAGTCGGCCAGTCACAAGAGGCCCAGTACTTC.

This clonotype was seen many times. The chain is built from TRBV25-1 and TRBJ2-1; tentatively, D is TRBD2 (6 bases). V gave up 2 bases and J gave up 10 bases, with 24 bases separating them. Germline V gene data show CDR1 as MGHDK and CDR2 as SYGVNS. This CDR3 is built from 17 residues. CDR3 region: CASSEGLNRSPHYEQFF. CDR3 nucleotides: TGTGCCAGCAGTGAAGGACTAAACAGGAGCCCCCACTACGAGCAGTTCTTC.

The V call is TRBV15, the J call TRBJ2-7; D might be TRBD1 (6 bases). This CDR3 region has 18 residues. Germline CDR1 LNHNV, CDR2 YYDKDF (reference sequence). The ends were cut back, 1 base at V and 2 bases at J, with 21 bases in the middle. CDR3 sequence (DNA): TGTGCCACCAGCAGAGCAGGGGACCGACGGAGAGGAGCCTACGAGCAGTACTTC. Encoded protein: CATSRAGDRRRGAYEQYF.

This clonotype was found many times. The genes are TRBV12-3 or TRBV12-4 and TRBJ1-2, with D unclear. V lost 7 bases, J lost 3 bases, and 15 bases lay in between. The CDR3 length is 14 residues. The CDR3 reads CASTLGLVYYGYTF. DNA for the CDR3: TGTGCCAGCACCCTGGGCCTGGTTTACTATGGCTACACCTTC.

The table lists this clonotype with a few counts. This sequence joins TRBV5-6 and TRBJ2-5; D might be TRBD2 (5 bases). Germline-derived CDR1 and CDR2 are SGHDT and YYEEEE. CDR3 length: 14 residues. The V end lost 4 bases, the J end lost 1 base, and 11 bases lay between the germline ends. CDR3 DNA sequence: TGTGCCAGCAGCCCTTACGGGGTCCAAGAGACCCAGTACTTC. It encodes CASSPYGVQETQYF.

Many counts were recorded for this clonotype. V is TRBV18 and J is TRBJ1-2; D may be TRBD1 (5 bases). This CDR3 is built from 14 residues. Trimming removed 0 bases from V and 6 bases from J, with 11 bases in between. Germline CDR1 KGHSH, CDR2 LQKENI. CDR3 sequence reads: CASSPPGDGHGYTF. CDR3 coding DNA: TGTGCCAGCTCACCACCAGGGGACGGCCATGGCTACACCTTC.

The chain uses TRBV20-1 and TRBJ1-1; the D is unclear. Trimming cost V 0 bases and J 8 bases, with 7 bases left between them. Germline V lookup: CDR1 DFQATT, CDR2 SNEGSKA (reference sequence). There are 11 residues in the CDR3. The CDR3 here is CSARDVTEAFF. CDR3 coding DNA: TGCAGTGCTAGAGATGTGACGGAAGCTTTCTTT.

This clonotype has ten or more counts. V is TRBV6-1 and J is TRBJ1-5; D possibly corresponds to TRBD1 (5 bases). Germline V gives CDR1 MNHNS, CDR2 SASEGT. This CDR3 has 15 amino acids. V gave up 1 base and J gave up 6 bases, with 13 bases separating them. CDR3 nucleotides: TGTGCCAGCAGTGAAGGGGACTCCTGGGGTCAGCCCCAGCATTTT. Its translation is CASSEGDSWGQPQHF.

The gene calls are TRBV29-1 and TRBJ2-3; D perhaps matches TRBD1 (6 bases). Germline CDR1 is SQVTM and CDR2 is ANQGSEA. The germline V and J ends were trimmed by 8 bases and 6 bases, with 9 bases remaining between them. The CDR3 has 10 residues. The CDR3 DNA follows: TGCAGCCCAGGGGAGGATACGCAGTATTTT. Protein sequence: CSPGEDTQYF.